The entry that follows covers one T cell receptor (beta chain) sequence. Its matching antigen is unknown. A second PCR of about 7 to 11 cycles used a sample-barcoded 5' primer and a J-beta primer mix. TCRdb itself ran the 5' RACE reads through MiXCR, one entry per CDR3 protein. This table holds some 1.4 million distinct CDR3 sequences, 40% to 50% found once. The sample originates from a study of blood T cells in healthy people across ages. The V gene end was trimmed by 2 bases and the J gene end by 6 bases; junction bases not matched to a gene: 6. In germline, CDR1 is LGHDT, CDR2 YNNKEL (reference sequence). CDR3 length equals 15 residues. Donor samples were obtained from healthy Caucasian individuals from Russia, aged 6 to 90. Per sample, a minimum of 6 million PBMCs were isolated. Overall study results and limits: A roughly linear fall in TCR beta diversity per million T cells was seen with increasing age. Expanded clonotype shifts may have been confounded, as the donors had an unknown CMV status.

Sequencing was done on a sample of blood. This TCR was recovered from a woman aged 18-29 years in good health. The chain combines TRBV3-1 with TRBJ2-1; TRBD2 matches at 8 bases. Here the CDR3 DNA reads TGTGCCAGCAGCCAAAGTAGCGGGGATTCCAATGAGCAGTTCTTC. Translating it yields CASSQSSGDSNEQFF.